These T cell receptor beta chains were read from a single sample in a study of chemoradiotherapy in HPV16-positive cancers. Generated by immunoSEQ multiplex PCR, the TCRdb table keeps only in-frame clones and is missing some. The table lists a few thousand clones, 74% of them singletons. The sample here was tumor tissue, taken from a patient who underwent chemoradiotherapy. The origin of the receptors is a human donor with HPV-associated anogenital cancer. CDR3s include the opening cysteine and the closing phenylalanine or tryptophan. Fields, in order: clone size, J gene, V gene, D gene, CDR3 protein, CDR3 DNA. The D gene is left open where the match is weak. The size field is filled for only some rows; it gives once, few, many or a size class.

abundance: medium-sized
j_gene: TRBJ1-1
v_gene: TRBV5-6
d_gene: NA
CDR3aa: CASRQTGERMNTEAFF
CDR3nt: TGTGCCAGCAGACAAACCGGGGAGCGGATGAACACTGAAGCTTTCTTT

abundance: NA
j_gene: TRBJ2-1
v_gene: TRBV27
d_gene: TRBD2
CDR3aa: CASSSGPGLVYNEQFF
CDR3nt: TGTGCCAGCAGTTCAGGGCCGGGACTAGTCTACAATGAGCAGTTCTTC

abundance: NA
j_gene: TRBJ2-7
v_gene: TRBV7-2
d_gene: TRBD1
CDR3aa: CASSQNRGPARQGQYF
CDR3nt: TGTGCCAGCAGCCAGAACAGGGGGCCGGCTAGACAGGGGCAGTACTTC

abundance: few
j_gene: TRBJ2-4
v_gene: TRBV9
d_gene: NA
CDR3aa: CASSAGEIQYF
CDR3nt: TGTGCCAGCAGCGCCGGAGAAATTCAGTACTTC

abundance: NA
j_gene: TRBJ2-5
v_gene: TRBV6-5
d_gene: TRBD2
CDR3aa: CASRGVGRARETQYF
CDR3nt: TGTGCCAGCAGAGGGGTAGGGAGGGCCCGGGAGACCCAGTACTTC

abundance: NA
j_gene: TRBJ1-4
v_gene: TRBV14
d_gene: NA
CDR3aa: CASSLHNKDDIWKNEKLFF
CDR3nt: TGTGCCAGCAGCCTCCATAACAAGGACGATATTTGGAAAAATGAAAAACTGTTTTTT

abundance: NA
j_gene: TRBJ2-3
v_gene: TRBV4-1
d_gene: NA
CDR3aa: CASSQDARGRADTQYF
CDR3nt: TGCGCCAGCAGCCAAGATGCACGGGGTCGGGCAGATACGCAGTATTTT

abundance: NA
j_gene: TRBJ2-7
v_gene: TRBV6-5
d_gene: TRBD2
CDR3aa: CASRTGTSGREQYF
CDR3nt: TGTGCCAGCAGGACAGGGACTAGCGGGAGAGAGCAGTACTTC

abundance: NA
j_gene: TRBJ1-2
v_gene: TRBV6-5
d_gene: NA
CDR3aa: CASSYGPERGLDGYTF
CDR3nt: TGTGCCAGCAGTTACGGACCGGAACGGGGGCTGGATGGCTACACCTTC

abundance: NA
j_gene: TRBJ1-3
v_gene: TRBV6-6
d_gene: NA
CDR3aa: CASSQPAGAEGNTIYF
CDR3nt: TGTGCCAGCAGCCAACCCGCAGGGGCGGAAGGAAACACCATATATTTT

abundance: NA
j_gene: TRBJ2-3
v_gene: TRBV6-5
d_gene: TRBD2
CDR3aa: CASRSPSGRKYF
CDR3nt: TGTGCCAGCAGGAGTCCTAGCGGGAGAAAGTATTTT

abundance: large
j_gene: TRBJ1-1
v_gene: TRBV7-9
d_gene: NA
CDR3aa: CASSLSSNTEAFF
CDR3nt: TGTGCCAGCAGCTTATCATCGAACACTGAAGCTTTCTTT

abundance: NA
j_gene: TRBJ2-7
v_gene: TRBV21-1
d_gene: NA
CDR3aa: CASSPWTSGPHVRYEQYF
CDR3nt: TGTGCCAGCAGCCCCTGGACTAGCGGGCCCCACGTAAGGTACGAGCAGTACTTC

abundance: NA
j_gene: TRBJ2-2
v_gene: TRBV7-6
d_gene: TRBD2
CDR3aa: CASSFGRGNTGELFF
CDR3nt: TGTGCCAGCAGCTTCGGGAGGGGGAACACCGGGGAGCTGTTTTTT

abundance: NA
j_gene: TRBJ2-1
v_gene: TRBV19
d_gene: TRBD2
CDR3aa: CASSALSGTSGYNEQFF
CDR3nt: TGTGCCAGTAGCGCTCTCTCCGGGACTAGCGGCTACAATGAGCAGTTCTTC

abundance: NA
j_gene: TRBJ1-3
v_gene: TRBV7-9
d_gene: NA
CDR3aa: CASSSDRGNTIYF
CDR3nt: TGTGCCAGCAGCTCAGACAGGGGAAACACCATATATTTT

abundance: NA
j_gene: TRBJ1-1
v_gene: TRBV29-1
d_gene: TRBD1
CDR3aa: CSAWGTGLNTEAFF
CDR3nt: TGCAGCGCTTGGGGGACAGGGCTGAACACTGAAGCTTTCTTT

abundance: NA
j_gene: TRBJ1-6
v_gene: TRBV6-1
d_gene: TRBD1
CDR3aa: CASSESRDRVFRLHF
CDR3nt: TGTGCCAGCAGTGAAAGTCGGGACAGGGTGTTTCGCCTCCACTTT

abundance: few
j_gene: TRBJ2-1
v_gene: TRBV9
d_gene: TRBD2
CDR3aa: CASLLREGCNEQFF
CDR3nt: TGTGCCAGCCTCCTACGGGAGGGCTGCAATGAGCAGTTCTTC

abundance: NA
j_gene: TRBJ2-7
v_gene: TRBV10-2
d_gene: TRBD2
CDR3aa: CASSDVVLAGEQYF
CDR3nt: TGCGCCAGCAGTGACGTGGTGCTAGCGGGGGAGCAGTACTTC

abundance: NA
j_gene: TRBJ1-2
v_gene: TRBV7-2
d_gene: NA
CDR3aa: CASSPIGDGYTF
CDR3nt: TGTGCCAGCAGCCCCATAGGGGATGGCTACACCTTC

abundance: NA
j_gene: TRBJ2-1
v_gene: TRBV5-6
d_gene: TRBD1
CDR3aa: CASSLIGGHYNEQFF
CDR3nt: TGTGCCAGCAGCTTGATAGGGGGCCACTACAATGAGCAGTTCTTC

abundance: NA
j_gene: TRBJ2-1
v_gene: TRBV6-1
d_gene: TRBD1
CDR3aa: CASSAPTGQGNYNEQFF
CDR3nt: TGTGCCAGCAGTGCTCCCACGGGACAGGGGAACTACAATGAGCAGTTCTTC

abundance: NA
j_gene: TRBJ2-2
v_gene: TRBV5-1
d_gene: NA
CDR3aa: CASSPDRANTGELFF
CDR3nt: TGCGCCAGCAGCCCCGATAGGGCTAACACCGGGGAGCTGTTTTTT

abundance: NA
j_gene: TRBJ2-1
v_gene: TRBV5-4
d_gene: TRBD2
CDR3aa: CASSWLASGRNEQFF
CDR3nt: TGTGCCAGCAGCTGGCTGGCTAGCGGGAGGAATGAGCAGTTCTTC

abundance: NA
j_gene: TRBJ2-1
v_gene: TRBV11-1
d_gene: TRBD2
CDR3aa: CATTPGGDYEQFF
CDR3nt: TGTGCCACCACCCCGGGGGGTGATTATGAGCAGTTCTTC

abundance: NA
j_gene: TRBJ2-3
v_gene: TRBV12-2
d_gene: NA
CDR3aa: CASRLGLAEGPSTDTQYF
CDR3nt: TGTGCAAGTCGCTTAGGACTAGCGGAAGGACCTAGCACAGATACGCAGTATTTT

abundance: NA
j_gene: TRBJ1-4
v_gene: TRBV27
d_gene: NA
CDR3aa: CASRRGLIGKLFF
CDR3nt: TGTGCCAGCAGACGGGGACTGATCGGAAAACTGTTTTTT

abundance: NA
j_gene: TRBJ1-2
v_gene: TRBV25-1
d_gene: TRBD1
CDR3aa: CASSISRTGDYGYTF
CDR3nt: TGTGCCAGCAGTATCTCCAGGACAGGGGACTATGGCTACACCTTC

abundance: NA
j_gene: TRBJ2-2
v_gene: TRBV25-1
d_gene: NA
CDR3aa: CASSGAGTGELFF
CDR3nt: TGTGCCAGCAGTGGGGCGGGGACCGGGGAGCTGTTTTTT

abundance: NA
j_gene: TRBJ2-7
v_gene: TRBV7-6
d_gene: NA
CDR3aa: CASSLARDTIYEQYF
CDR3nt: TGTGCCAGCAGCTTAGCGCGGGACACCATCTACGAGCAGTACTTC

abundance: few
j_gene: TRBJ2-2
v_gene: TRBV5-4
d_gene: TRBD2
CDR3aa: CASRQGLAGGNTGELFF
CDR3nt: TGTGCCAGCAGACAGGGACTAGCGGGAGGGAACACCGGGGAGCTGTTTTTT

abundance: NA
j_gene: TRBJ2-5
v_gene: TRBV5-4
d_gene: NA
CDR3aa: CASSLGEKETQYF
CDR3nt: TGTGCCAGCAGCTTGGGGGAAAAAGAGACCCAGTACTTC

abundance: NA
j_gene: TRBJ2-7
v_gene: TRBV7-2
d_gene: NA
CDR3aa: CASSLSGTLTYEQYF
CDR3nt: TGTGCCAGCAGCTTATCCGGGACGTTAACCTACGAGCAGTACTTC

abundance: few
j_gene: TRBJ2-3
v_gene: TRBV30
d_gene: TRBD2
CDR3aa: CAWSASGSWVGTDTQYF
CDR3nt: TGTGCCTGGAGCGCTAGCGGGAGTTGGGTTGGGACAGATACGCAGTATTTT

abundance: NA
j_gene: TRBJ2-7
v_gene: TRBV6-4
d_gene: NA
CDR3aa: CASSVEEGYEQYF
CDR3nt: TGTGCCAGCAGTGTAGAGGAGGGGTACGAGCAGTACTTC

abundance: NA
j_gene: TRBJ1-3
v_gene: TRBV18
d_gene: NA
CDR3aa: CASSPASVRGSGNTIYF
CDR3nt: TGTGCCAGCTCACCAGCCTCTGTCAGGGGATCTGGAAACACCATATATTTT

abundance: NA
j_gene: TRBJ2-7
v_gene: TRBV6-4
d_gene: TRBD2
CDR3aa: CASSDGLAGVGEQYF
CDR3nt: TGTGCCAGCAGTGACGGACTAGCGGGAGTTGGAGAGCAGTACTTC

abundance: NA
j_gene: TRBJ2-5
v_gene: TRBV5-1
d_gene: NA
CDR3aa: CASSPERGQETQYF
CDR3nt: TGCGCCAGCAGCCCCGAACGGGGCCAAGAGACCCAGTACTTC

abundance: NA
j_gene: TRBJ2-2
v_gene: TRBV5-1
d_gene: TRBD2
CDR3aa: CASSFGFRLAGVAGELFF
CDR3nt: TGCGCCAGCAGCTTCGGGTTCCGACTAGCGGGAGTGGCCGGGGAGCTGTTTTTT

abundance: NA
j_gene: TRBJ1-2
v_gene: TRBV19
d_gene: NA
CDR3aa: CASTPGPGGTFGYTF
CDR3nt: TGTGCCAGTACCCCAGGCCCCGGGGGGACTTTTGGCTACACCTTC

abundance: NA
j_gene: TRBJ2-5
v_gene: TRBV27
d_gene: NA
CDR3aa: CASSSWGRETQYF
CDR3nt: TGTGCCAGCAGTTCATGGGGTCGGGAGACCCAGTACTTC

abundance: NA
j_gene: TRBJ2-7
v_gene: TRBV11-2
d_gene: NA
CDR3aa: CASTSRPRGYEQYF
CDR3nt: TGTGCCAGCACCTCAAGGCCGAGGGGCTACGAGCAGTACTTC

abundance: once
j_gene: TRBJ1-3
v_gene: TRBV29-1
d_gene: NA
CDR3aa: CSPRISSSGNTIYF
CDR3nt: TGCAGCCCCAGGATTTCCTCCTCTGGAAACACCATATATTTT

abundance: NA
j_gene: TRBJ2-7
v_gene: TRBV5-4
d_gene: NA
CDR3aa: CASSLDGASSYEQYF
CDR3nt: TGTGCCAGCAGCTTGGACGGGGCCAGCTCCTACGAGCAGTACTTC

abundance: NA
j_gene: TRBJ2-4
v_gene: TRBV29-1
d_gene: TRBD1
CDR3aa: CSVEASDRVGIQYF
CDR3nt: TGCAGCGTTGAAGCCTCGGACAGGGTAGGAATTCAGTACTTC

abundance: NA
j_gene: TRBJ2-3
v_gene: TRBV5-1
d_gene: NA
CDR3aa: CASSPQGGGTDTQYF
CDR3nt: TGCGCCAGCAGCCCCCAAGGGGGGGGCACAGATACGCAGTATTTT

abundance: NA
j_gene: TRBJ2-5
v_gene: TRBV7-1
d_gene: NA
CDR3aa: CASSPEMETQYF
CDR3nt: TGTGCCAGCAGCCCTGAAATGGAGACCCAGTACTTC

abundance: NA
j_gene: TRBJ1-1
v_gene: TRBV19
d_gene: TRBD1
CDR3aa: CASIPFRGRGTEAFF
CDR3nt: TGTGCCAGTATTCCATTCAGGGGGCGCGGCACTGAAGCTTTCTTT

abundance: NA
j_gene: TRBJ2-3
v_gene: TRBV5-6
d_gene: NA
CDR3aa: CASSQRSGFGADTQYF
CDR3nt: TGTGCCAGCAGCCAAAGGTCCGGTTTTGGGGCAGATACGCAGTATTTT